There are a few counts of the clone carrying this TCR beta chain. The data derive from a study of response to subunit inactivated influenza vaccine. Germline loops: CDR1 SNHLY, CDR2 FYNNEI. Trimming shortened V by 8 bases and J by 4 bases, and 15 bases separated the two germline ends. This CDR3 contains 14 residues. TCRdb recomputed calls from the RT-PCR reads with MiXCR, one row per CDR3 protein. The table has some 200,000 distinct CDR3 sequences, roughly 12% seen once. These data were also reused for a study on T cells expressing NK-cell markers. That publication notes: The cDNA for TCR beta came from 5'RACE template switching with UMIs.

The material was CD8+ T cells sorted from PBMCs, obtained 12 days after vaccination. The chain employs TRBV2 and TRBJ2-1; possibly TRBD2 for D (6 bases). The sequence came from a man aged 45-65 years who received an inactivated influenza vaccine. DNA of the CDR3: TGTGCCAGCCCTGGAGGTAGCGGTTACAATGAGCAGTTCTTC. Translating it yields CASPGGSGYNEQFF.